The 3 T cell receptor beta chains presented below share a single source sample, sequenced in a study of read filtering for tumor transcriptome and immune sequencing (dated by TCRdb to 2018 to 2020). Sequencing was carried out with an Illumina HiSeq 4000. Starting from 400 ng RNA, TCR libraries were constructed with the Immunoverse kit using molecular barcoded adaptors that cover the alpha/delta and beta/gamma chains. TCRdb reran the public reads through fastp at Q25 and MiXCR, keeping productive beta chains. Each CDR3 protein gets just one entry, which takes the most common genes and DNA from the rows behind it. The sample includes around 130,000 distinct CDR3 sequences, with less than 15% observed a single time. The top ten clones comprise about 7.7% of the sample. The sequenced material came from a population of CD138-negative cells sorted from bone marrow. Sample cell subset or site, as interpreted from the label and publication: bone marrow mononuclear cells depleted of CD138+ plasma/myeloma cells by negative magnetic selection. Receptor source: a donor over 35 with multiple myeloma.

This clonotype was found many times. V gene TRBV5-1 combines with J gene TRBJ2-1, with 9 bases aligning to TRBD1. The junction had 5 bases not matched to a gene; V was cut back by 2 bases and J by 8 bases. This CDR3 region has 14 residues. CDR1 is SGHRS, CDR2 YFSETQ, per germline. In DNA form, the CDR3 reads TGCGCCAGCAGCTTCCGGACAGGGGTCGATGAGCAGTTCTTC. Encoded protein: CASSFRTGVDEQFF.

In this sample, this clonotype turned up many times. V and J are TRBV18 and TRBJ1-1, with D uncertain. Germline V gene sequence: CDR1 KGHSH, CDR2 LQKENI. The V end was cut by 3 bases, the J end by 5 bases, with 22 bases between. This CDR3 has 17 amino acids. CDR3 loop: CASSPSVLTLGSTEAFF. The CDR3 DNA follows: TGTGCCAGCTCACCGTCCGTTTTAACTCTTGGTTCAACTGAAGCTTTCTTT.

This clonotype occurred many times. The chain combines TRBV11-2 with TRBJ1-2, with D perhaps TRBD1 (5 bases). Trimming left V 5 bases short and J 3 bases short, with 16 bases between. CDR3 length: 15 amino acids. Germline V gene data show CDR1 as SGHAT and CDR2 as FQNNGV. The CDR3 sequence is CASSPRPQGDYGYTF. The DNA for the CDR3 is TGTGCCAGCAGCCCGAGACCCCAGGGTGACTATGGCTACACCTTC.